The source of this TCR beta chain is a study of blood T cell repertoires in COVID-19. Study in general: The study drew acute and convalescent COVID-19 samples from the United States, Italy and Spain. Nucleic acid was either cDNA or gDNA, and it came from T cells, B-cell-depleted T cells, or PBMCs.

The CDR3 is 15 residues long. Germline-derived CDR1 and CDR2 are LNHDA and SQIVND (reference sequence). Losses at the gene ends were 7 bases for V and 1 base for J; bases not matched to a gene: 9. Original methodology: From reference gene primer amplification, estimates of nucleated cell counts were derived. The data were produced by immunoSEQ multiplex PCR, yet TCRdb's version contains in-frame clones alone and is incomplete. The V and J calls and clone size come from that table; D and trimming were worked out from the DNA. The sample yields about 97,000 clones, about 91% seen once. The chain is built from TRBV19 and TRBJ1-1; 7 nucleotides match TRBD1. The clonotype comes from a man aged 18 to 30 with acute or convalescent COVID-19. Material: peripheral blood. The CDR3, as DNA: TGTGCCAGTACCCCGGGAGGGACAGCGAACACTGAAGCTTTCTTT. This translates into CASTPGGTANTEAFF.